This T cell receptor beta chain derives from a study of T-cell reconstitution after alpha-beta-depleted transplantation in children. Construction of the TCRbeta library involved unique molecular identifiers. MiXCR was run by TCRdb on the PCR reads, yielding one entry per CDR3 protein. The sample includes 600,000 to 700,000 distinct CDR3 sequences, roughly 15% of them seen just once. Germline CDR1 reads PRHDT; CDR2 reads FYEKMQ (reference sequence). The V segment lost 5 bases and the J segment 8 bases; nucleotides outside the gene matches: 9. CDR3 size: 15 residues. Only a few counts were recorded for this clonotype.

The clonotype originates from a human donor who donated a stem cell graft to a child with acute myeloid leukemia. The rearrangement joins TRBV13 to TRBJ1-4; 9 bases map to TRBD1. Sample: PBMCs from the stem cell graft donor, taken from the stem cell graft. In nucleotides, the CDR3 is TGTGCCAGCAGCACCGGCGGGACAGGGCGGGAAAAACTGTTTTTT. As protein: CASSTGGTGREKLFF.